The text below deals with one TCR beta chain. The PCR contained 60 Vbeta and 13 Jbeta primers. TCRdb's table, derived via immunoSEQ multiplex PCR, lists solely in-frame clones and lacks some. The table lists 150,000 to 200,000 clones, around 73% of them singletons. This entry comes from a study of cytomegalovirus exposure and HLA in healthy donors. This TCR came from a man between 60 and 70 years old in good health and CMV-seronegative. Input material: PBMCs.

CDR3 residues: CASSLSSLTFEQYF. CDR3 in DNA: TGTGCCAGCAGCCTCAGTTCCCTTACGTTCGAGCAGTACTTC. This chain joins TRBV7-9 and TRBJ2-7; D gene unclear. CDR1 SEHNR and CDR2 FQNEAQ come from the germline V gene (reference sequence). The CDR3 extends over 14 amino acids. The ends were cut back, 5 bases at V and 6 bases at J, with 17 bases in the middle.